This T cell receptor beta chain was captured in a study of response to subunit inactivated influenza vaccine. Study-level findings and limits: Only a handful of new T cells, the authors suggested, are recruited with each seasonal influenza vaccination.

In TCRdb, the RT-PCR reads were re-called with MiXCR into one record per CDR3 protein. The sample lists 650,000 to 700,000 distinct CDR3 sequences; approximately 14% were seen once. The CDR3 has 14 residues. Notes on this clonotype: Its antigen is undetermined. A junction end diverges from the germline sequence, so it may reflect a read error.

The sequence derives from a man between 45 and 60 years old who received an inactivated influenza vaccine. Sequences were derived from PBMCs from blood, sampled about 11 days after vaccination. V is TRBV12-3 or TRBV12-4 and J is TRBJ2-4; 9 bases line up with TRBD2. CDR3 nucleotide sequence: TGTGCCAGCAGTTTAGTAGGTAGCGGGGGCCAGGTGAACTTC. This encodes CASSLVGSGGQVNF.